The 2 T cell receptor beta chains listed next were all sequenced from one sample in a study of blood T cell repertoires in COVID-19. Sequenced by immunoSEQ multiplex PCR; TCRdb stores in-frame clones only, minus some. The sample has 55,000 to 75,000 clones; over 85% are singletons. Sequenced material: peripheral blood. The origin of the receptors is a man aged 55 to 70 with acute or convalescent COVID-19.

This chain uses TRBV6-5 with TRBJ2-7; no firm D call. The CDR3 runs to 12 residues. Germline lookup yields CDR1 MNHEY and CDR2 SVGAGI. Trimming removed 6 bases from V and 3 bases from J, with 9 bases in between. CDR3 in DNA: TGTGCCAGCAGCCGCGGCCACTACGAGCAGTACTTC. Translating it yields CASSRGHYEQYF.

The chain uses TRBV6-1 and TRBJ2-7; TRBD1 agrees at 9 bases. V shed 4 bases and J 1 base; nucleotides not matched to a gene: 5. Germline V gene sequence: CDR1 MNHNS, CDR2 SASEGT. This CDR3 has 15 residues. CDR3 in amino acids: CASSVAGTGSYEQYF. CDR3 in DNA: TGTGCCAGCAGTGTAGCCGGGACAGGGTCCTACGAGCAGTACTTC.